This T cell receptor (beta chain) was identified in a study of cytomegalovirus exposure and HLA in healthy donors. Notes on the study in general: Specificity of three CMV-associated chains for CMV antigens was verified in vitro. In a later analysis, CMV-associated beta chains were mostly HLA-associated, it appeared. Clonal expansion was found to be greater in HLA-associated TCR beta chains than in equally common others in a later analysis.

A remark on this clone: Its target is unknown.

The primer mix had 60 Vbeta and 13 Jbeta primers. Using immunoSEQ multiplex PCR, the repertoire was profiled, and TCRdb retains in-frame clones only, with some absent. Among 55,000 to 70,000 clones, about 74% were seen once, and the ten largest hold roughly 10%. Germline CDR1 reads GTSNPN; CDR2 reads SVGIG (reference sequence). Trimming shortened V by 2 bases and J by 9 bases, and 11 bases separated the two germline ends. The CDR3 is 13 residues long. This receptor was identified in a woman aged 55-69 years in good health and CMV-seropositive. This chain connects TRBV30 to TRBJ1-6; maybe TRBD1 (6 bases). The sequenced sample was PBMCs. CDR3 amino acids: CAWSKDRSSPLHF. DNA of the CDR3: TGTGCCTGGAGTAAGGACAGATCTTCACCCCTCCACTTT.